The rows below give T cell receptor beta chains drawn from one sample of a study of blood T cell repertoires in COVID-19. The table came from immunoSEQ multiplex PCR; TCRdb's copy has only in-frame clones and leaves some out. Among about 440,000 clones listed, 87% were seen once. The source material was PBMCs or T cells enriched from blood (not recorded which). These TCRs come from a woman in her late teens or twenties with acute COVID-19. CDR3s include the opening cysteine and the closing phenylalanine or tryptophan. A D gene is named only where the DNA matches it firmly. Size is omitted from some rows. Given values are once, few, many or a class for expanded clones.

CDR3 DNA: TGTGCCAGCAGCAAGACAGGGTCGGGTCAGCCCCAGCATTTT
CDR3 protein: CASSKTGSGQPQHF
clone size: few
V gene: TRBV5-4
D gene: TRBD1
J gene: TRBJ1-5

CDR3 DNA: TGTGCCAGCAGTGAGTCCGGGACAGATCTTCAGCCCCAGCATTTT
CDR3 protein: CASSESGTDLQPQHF
clone size: once
V gene: TRBV6-4
D gene: TRBD1
J gene: TRBJ1-5

CDR3 DNA: TGTGCCAGCAGTGACACAGGAAGGCCCGGGGAGCTGTTTTTT
CDR3 protein: CASSDTGRPGELFF
clone size: NA
V gene: TRBV2
D gene: NA
J gene: TRBJ2-2

CDR3 DNA: TGTGCCAGCAGTCCAAACCAGGGGTCGGGTGAAAAACTGTTTTTT
CDR3 protein: CASSPNQGSGEKLFF
clone size: NA
V gene: TRBV2
D gene: NA
J gene: TRBJ1-4

CDR3 DNA: TGTGCCAGCAGTCCCGGACAGGTCAACACGCCCCAGCATTTT
CDR3 protein: CASSPGQVNTPQHF
clone size: once
V gene: TRBV3-1/TRBV3-2
D gene: TRBD1
J gene: TRBJ1-5

CDR3 DNA: TGTGCCAGCAGGATCTTTATTCAGGGGATGGGTGAAGCTTTCTTT
CDR3 protein: CASRIFIQGMGEAFF
clone size: NA
V gene: TRBV28
D gene: NA
J gene: TRBJ1-1

CDR3 DNA: TGTGCCAGCAGTGAAGATTTTAGGGGCACTGAAGCTTTCTTT
CDR3 protein: CASSEDFRGTEAFF
clone size: NA
V gene: TRBV2
D gene: NA
J gene: TRBJ1-1

CDR3 DNA: TGTGCCAGCAGCTTAGTTCCGGGGCAGCCCCAGCATTTT
CDR3 protein: CASSLVPGQPQHF
clone size: NA
V gene: TRBV7-2
D gene: NA
J gene: TRBJ1-5

CDR3 DNA: TGTGCCAGCAGCTTAGAGACAGGGGGCCCAGATACGCAGTATTTT
CDR3 protein: CASSLETGGPDTQYF
clone size: NA
V gene: TRBV11-3
D gene: TRBD1
J gene: TRBJ2-3

CDR3 DNA: TGTGCCAGCAAGATAGGGGCGGAGACCCAGTACTTC
CDR3 protein: CASKIGAETQYF
clone size: NA
V gene: TRBV2
D gene: NA
J gene: TRBJ2-5

CDR3 DNA: TGTGCCAGCAGTGAACGGCGATTAGGGGCCTCTGATTACGAGCAGTACTTC
CDR3 protein: CASSERRLGASDYEQYF
clone size: NA
V gene: TRBV2
D gene: NA
J gene: TRBJ2-7

CDR3 DNA: TGCGCCAGCAGCCAAGATCACAGGGCCGAACAGCCCCAGCATTTT
CDR3 protein: CASSQDHRAEQPQHF
clone size: few
V gene: TRBV4-1
D gene: NA
J gene: TRBJ1-5

CDR3 DNA: TGTGCCAGCAGCCATGTACAGGGGAGTACTGAAGCTTTCTTT
CDR3 protein: CASSHVQGSTEAFF
clone size: NA
V gene: TRBV5-4
D gene: TRBD1
J gene: TRBJ1-1

CDR3 DNA: TGTGCCAGCAGAAGGACTAGCGGGGGCGCCTACAATGAGCAGTTCTTC
CDR3 protein: CASRRTSGGAYNEQFF
clone size: few
V gene: TRBV27
D gene: TRBD2
J gene: TRBJ2-1

CDR3 DNA: TGCGCCAGCAGCTTGGTTGGACAGGACCAAGAGACCCAGTACTTC
CDR3 protein: CASSLVGQDQETQYF
clone size: NA
V gene: TRBV5-1
D gene: TRBD1
J gene: TRBJ2-5

CDR3 DNA: TGTGCCAGCAGTCCGGGAACAGATACGCAGTATTTT
CDR3 protein: CASSPGTDTQYF
clone size: NA
V gene: TRBV4-2
D gene: NA
J gene: TRBJ2-3

CDR3 DNA: TGTGCCAGCAGCGTAGGTTTCCGACAGAGCACAGATACGCAGTATTTT
CDR3 protein: CASSVGFRQSTDTQYF
clone size: once
V gene: TRBV9
D gene: NA
J gene: TRBJ2-3

CDR3 DNA: TGCGCCAGCAGTGAGACTAGCCCCCCCGGCGGGGAGCTGTTTTTT
CDR3 protein: CASSETSPPGGELFF
clone size: few
V gene: TRBV10-1
D gene: NA
J gene: TRBJ2-2

CDR3 DNA: TGCAGCGTGTTGCCGGGACAGGGGGCAAAAGGCTACGAGCAGTACTTC
CDR3 protein: CSVLPGQGAKGYEQYF
clone size: few
V gene: TRBV29-1
D gene: TRBD1
J gene: TRBJ2-7

CDR3 DNA: TGCGCCAGCAGCCAAGGGGTTCGGGGTTACGAGCAGTACTTC
CDR3 protein: CASSQGVRGYEQYF
clone size: NA
V gene: TRBV4-1
D gene: NA
J gene: TRBJ2-7

CDR3 DNA: TGTGCCAGCAGCTCCATGGGACTTTTGTTGAACACTGAAGCTTTCTTT
CDR3 protein: CASSSMGLLLNTEAFF
clone size: NA
V gene: TRBV5-4
D gene: NA
J gene: TRBJ1-1

CDR3 DNA: TGTGCCAGCAGCGGAACAGGGCCGCATTCACCCCTCCACTTT
CDR3 protein: CASSGTGPHSPLHF
clone size: NA
V gene: TRBV5-4
D gene: NA
J gene: TRBJ1-6

CDR3 DNA: TGCGCCAGCAGCCCGGGCTCGGGGAGGGGTGAAAAACTGTTTTTT
CDR3 protein: CASSPGSGRGEKLFF
clone size: NA
V gene: TRBV5-1
D gene: NA
J gene: TRBJ1-4

CDR3 DNA: TGTGCCAGCAACAACAGGGGGAACCAGCCCCAGCATTTT
CDR3 protein: CASNNRGNQPQHF
clone size: NA
V gene: TRBV19
D gene: TRBD1
J gene: TRBJ1-5

CDR3 DNA: TGTGCCAGCAGCCAAGAGGACAGGCGGGTTGCTTCAGAAGCTTTCTTT
CDR3 protein: CASSQEDRRVASEAFF
clone size: NA
V gene: TRBV3-1/TRBV3-2
D gene: TRBD1
J gene: TRBJ1-1

CDR3 DNA: TGTGCCAGCAGCCCACGGGGGGGGTCCACTGAAGCTTTCTTT
CDR3 protein: CASSPRGGSTEAFF
clone size: few
V gene: TRBV11-3
D gene: NA
J gene: TRBJ1-1

CDR3 DNA: TGTGCCAGCAGCTTGCAGGCTAGCGGGAGTTACAATGAGCAGTTCTTC
CDR3 protein: CASSLQASGSYNEQFF
clone size: NA
V gene: TRBV5-6
D gene: TRBD2
J gene: TRBJ2-1

CDR3 DNA: TGTGCCAGCAGTCGCCCATTGACGGGAGTGGCCACCACCGGGGAGCTGTTTTTT
CDR3 protein: CASSRPLTGVATTGELFF
clone size: NA
V gene: TRBV6-2/TRBV6-3
D gene: NA
J gene: TRBJ2-2

CDR3 DNA: TGTGCCATCACCAGGGCCGCCAATAAGAACACTGAAGCTTTCTTT
CDR3 protein: CAITRAANKNTEAFF
clone size: NA
V gene: TRBV10-3
D gene: NA
J gene: TRBJ1-1

CDR3 DNA: TGTGCCACTAGACAGGGACGGGGCTACACCTTC
CDR3 protein: CATRQGRGYTF
clone size: few
V gene: TRBV24-1
D gene: TRBD1
J gene: TRBJ1-2

CDR3 DNA: TGTGCCAGCAGTTACTCGAGTAGGGGCACTGAAGCTTTCTTT
CDR3 protein: CASSYSSRGTEAFF
clone size: NA
V gene: TRBV6-2/TRBV6-3
D gene: NA
J gene: TRBJ1-1

CDR3 DNA: TGCAGTGCTAGTCACGGGTCCTACGAGCAGTACTTC
CDR3 protein: CSASHGSYEQYF
clone size: NA
V gene: TRBV20-1
D gene: NA
J gene: TRBJ2-7

CDR3 DNA: TGTGCCAGGACAGACGAGCAGTACTTC
CDR3 protein: CARTDEQYF
clone size: NA
V gene: TRBV21-1
D gene: NA
J gene: TRBJ2-7

CDR3 DNA: TGCGCCAGCAGCTTCGGGGATGGGGCCAACGTCCTGACTTTC
CDR3 protein: CASSFGDGANVLTF
clone size: NA
V gene: TRBV5-1
D gene: NA
J gene: TRBJ2-6

CDR3 DNA: TGTGCCAGCAGCCAAGCGGACAGGGGATCGAATCAGCCCCAGCATTTT
CDR3 protein: CASSQADRGSNQPQHF
clone size: NA
V gene: TRBV3-1/TRBV3-2
D gene: TRBD1
J gene: TRBJ1-5

CDR3 DNA: TGTGCCAGCAGCCCACGAGCGGGAGGGTCAATGGAGCAGTACTTC
CDR3 protein: CASSPRAGGSMEQYF
clone size: NA
V gene: TRBV7-2
D gene: TRBD2
J gene: TRBJ2-7

CDR3 DNA: TGCGCCAGCAGCTTGGGGACAGGGACCAACTATGGCTACACCTTC
CDR3 protein: CASSLGTGTNYGYTF
clone size: NA
V gene: TRBV5-1
D gene: TRBD1
J gene: TRBJ1-2

CDR3 DNA: TGCGCCAGCAGTGGATCATCCGGGACAGGGACCTACGAGCAGTACTTC
CDR3 protein: CASSGSSGTGTYEQYF
clone size: NA
V gene: TRBV10-1
D gene: TRBD1
J gene: TRBJ2-7

CDR3 DNA: TGTGCCAGCAGCCCCTTCCCTAGCGGGGACTACAATGAGCAGTTCTTC
CDR3 protein: CASSPFPSGDYNEQFF
clone size: NA
V gene: TRBV7-8
D gene: TRBD2
J gene: TRBJ2-1

CDR3 DNA: TGTGCCAGTAGTATAAGGGGTGGGGGCGCGAACACTGAAGCTTTCTTT
CDR3 protein: CASSIRGGGANTEAFF
clone size: NA
V gene: TRBV19
D gene: NA
J gene: TRBJ1-1

CDR3 DNA: TGTGCCAGCAATGGACAGGGCGTTTTTGAAGCTTTCTTT
CDR3 protein: CASNGQGVFEAFF
clone size: NA
V gene: TRBV12-3/TRBV12-4
D gene: TRBD1
J gene: TRBJ1-1

CDR3 DNA: TGTGCCAGCAGCATACAGGGGATGAACACTGAAGCTTTCTTT
CDR3 protein: CASSIQGMNTEAFF
clone size: NA
V gene: TRBV5-4
D gene: TRBD1
J gene: TRBJ1-1